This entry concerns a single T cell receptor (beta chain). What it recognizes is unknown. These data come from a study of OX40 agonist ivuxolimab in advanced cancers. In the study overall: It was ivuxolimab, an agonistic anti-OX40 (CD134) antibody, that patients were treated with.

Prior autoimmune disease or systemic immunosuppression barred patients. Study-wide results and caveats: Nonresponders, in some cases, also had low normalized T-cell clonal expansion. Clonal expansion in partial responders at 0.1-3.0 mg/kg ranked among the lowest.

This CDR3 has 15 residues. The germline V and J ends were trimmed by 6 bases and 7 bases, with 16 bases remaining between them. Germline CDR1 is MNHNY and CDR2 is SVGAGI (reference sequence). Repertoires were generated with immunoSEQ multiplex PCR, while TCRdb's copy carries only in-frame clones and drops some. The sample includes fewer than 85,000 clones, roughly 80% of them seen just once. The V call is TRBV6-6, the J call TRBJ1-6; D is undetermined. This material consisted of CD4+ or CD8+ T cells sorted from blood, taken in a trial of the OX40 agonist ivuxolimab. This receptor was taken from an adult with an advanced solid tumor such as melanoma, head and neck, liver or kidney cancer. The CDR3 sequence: CASSPQESLNSPLHF. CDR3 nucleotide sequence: TGTGCCAGCAGCCCCCAGGAGAGTTTAAATTCACCCCTCCACTTT.